The clone carrying this T cell receptor (beta chain) has more than one count but fewer than ten. The antigen remains undetermined. Per the germline V gene, CDR1 is GTSNPN and CDR2 is SVGIG (reference sequence). The CDR3 has 14 residues. Trimming left V 2 bases short and J 4 bases short, with 11 bases between. The data are from a study of shared clonotypes between healthy human individuals. TCRdb keeps only in-frame clones here, not all; method: immunoSEQ multiplex PCR. The sample contains some 2.4 million clones, 93% of which appear only once. Study-wide points: When naive CD4 clonotypes were compared across a few donors, approximately 5% were shared.

The sequencing sample was made of naive CD4+ T cells from PBMCs. The sample's subset: CD45RA+ positively selected. The source of this sequence is a man between 18 and 29 years old in good health. Some clones in this sample may be carry-over from other donors' samples. The chain links TRBV30 to TRBJ1-4; D possibly corresponds to TRBD1 (5 bases). Here the CDR3 DNA reads TGTGCCTGGAGTACCGACAGCAATAATGAAAAACTGTTTTTT. It codes for CAWSTDSNNEKLFF. Full variable domain (rest looked up from reference TRBV30 and TRBJ1-4): SQTIHQWPATLVQPVGSPLSLECTVEGTSNPNLYWYRQAAGRGLQLLFYSVGIGQISSEVPQNLSASRPQDRQFILSSKKLLLSDSGFYLCAWSTDSNNEKLFFGSGTQLSVL.